This T cell receptor (beta chain) was captured in a study of blood T cell repertoires in COVID-19. Background on the study: PBMCs, B-cell-depleted T cells, or T cells provided the cDNA or gDNA that made up the material.

Cohorts were assigned according to the clinical history that participants reported. J was trimmed by 0 bases and V by 4 bases; bases with no gene match: 2. The CDR3 loop spans 15 amino acids. Germline lookup yields CDR1 KGHSH and CDR2 LQKENI. Some clones are missing from TCRdb's copy, which holds only in-frame ones; the method was immunoSEQ multiplex PCR. The table includes around 230,000 clones, more than 70% detected once. This chain joins TRBV18 and TRBJ2-2; 7 positions agree with TRBD1. Source material: PBMCs or T cells enriched from blood (not recorded which). This receptor was obtained from a woman between 40 and 50 years old with acute COVID-19. CDR3 nucleotide sequence: TGTGCCAGCTCACTTGACAGGGCGAACACCGGGGAGCTGTTTTTT. This codes for CASSLDRANTGELFF.